This T cell receptor (beta chain) was captured by sequencing in a study of human T cells and chemical hapten exposure. Turning to the study itself: Mostly female patients had alopecia areata, totalis or universalis.

General observations from the study: Compared with pre-sensitization or healthy control sets, expanded TCRs clustered more. Sensitizing to DPC left TCRs with a frequency above 1 in 1000 unaltered.

TCRdb passed the RACE reads through MiXCR, listing each CDR3 protein once. The table records approximately 30,000 distinct CDR3 sequences, 5.8% of them present only once. This clonotype was recorded many times. The antigen remains unidentified. V was clipped by 1 base and J by 4 bases, with 5 bases between them. Germline V CDR1 and CDR2: DFQATT, SNEGSKA (reference sequence). The CDR3 extends over 12 amino acids. The sample's time point: patch test 3, about 24 weeks after DPC sensitization. As to treatment: therapeutic diphenylcyclopropenone sensitization with weekly scalp DPC. The rearrangement joins TRBV20-1 to TRBJ1-5; D is ambiguous. The specimen comprised whole blood, sampled in connection with sensitization to the hapten diphenylcyclopropenone (DPC). This clonotype was sampled from a man aged 25-40 years with alopecia areata. Some clones in this sample may be carry-over from other donors' samples. The CDR3 DNA is TGCAGTGCTAGAGGACCTAATCAGCCCCAGCATTTT. Residues: CSARGPNQPQHF.